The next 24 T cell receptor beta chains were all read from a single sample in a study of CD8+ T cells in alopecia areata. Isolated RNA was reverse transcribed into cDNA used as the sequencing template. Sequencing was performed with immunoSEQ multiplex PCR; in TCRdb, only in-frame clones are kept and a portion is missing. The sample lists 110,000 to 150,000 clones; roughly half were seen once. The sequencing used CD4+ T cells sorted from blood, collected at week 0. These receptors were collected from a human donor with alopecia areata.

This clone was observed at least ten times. As DNA, the CDR3 is TGCGCCAGCGGCCATACAGCGGGAGGGCCAGGGGAGCAGTACTTC. The encoded protein is CASGHTAGGPGEQYF. J is TRBJ2-7 and V is TRBV5-1; 10 nucleotides match TRBD2. Germline assignment: CDR1 SGHRS and CDR2 YFSETQ. CDR3 size: 15 residues. Germline trimming cut 7 bases from V and 7 bases from J; bases unmatched to any gene: 14.

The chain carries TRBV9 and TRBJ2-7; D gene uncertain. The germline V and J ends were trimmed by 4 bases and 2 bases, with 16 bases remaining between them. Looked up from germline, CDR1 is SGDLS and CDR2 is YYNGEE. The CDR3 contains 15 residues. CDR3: CASSSSPASAYEQYF. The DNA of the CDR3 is TGTGCCAGCAGCTCCTCCCCAGCGTCAGCCTACGAGCAGTACTTC.

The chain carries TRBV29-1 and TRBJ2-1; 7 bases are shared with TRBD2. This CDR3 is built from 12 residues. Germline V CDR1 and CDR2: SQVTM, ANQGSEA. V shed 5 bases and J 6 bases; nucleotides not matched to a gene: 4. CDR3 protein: CSVRLAANEQFF. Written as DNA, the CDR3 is TGCAGCGTTCGGCTAGCGGCCAATGAGCAGTTCTTC.

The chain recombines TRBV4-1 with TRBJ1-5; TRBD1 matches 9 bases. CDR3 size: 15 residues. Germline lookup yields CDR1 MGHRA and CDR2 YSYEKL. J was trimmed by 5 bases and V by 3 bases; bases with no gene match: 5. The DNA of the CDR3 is TGCGCCAGCAGCCACCAGACAGGGGGTTATCAGCCCCAGCATTTT. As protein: CASSHQTGGYQPQHF.

The CDR3 coding sequence is TGTGCCAGCAGCTTAATGATTAACACTGAAGCTTTCTTT. Its protein is CASSLMINTEAFF. This chain connects TRBV7-3 to TRBJ1-1; D gene unclear. The CDR3 is 13 residues long. CDR1 SGHTA and CDR2 FQGTGA come from the germline V gene. Trimming took off 1 base at V and 2 bases at J, with 5 bases between the two ends.

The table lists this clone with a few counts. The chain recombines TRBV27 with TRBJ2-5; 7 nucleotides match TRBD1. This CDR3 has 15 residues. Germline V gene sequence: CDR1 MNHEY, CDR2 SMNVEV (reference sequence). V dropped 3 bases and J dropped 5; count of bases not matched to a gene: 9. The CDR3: CASSFSVQGFETQYF. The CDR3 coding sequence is TGTGCCAGCAGTTTTTCAGTACAGGGGTTTGAGACCCAGTACTTC.

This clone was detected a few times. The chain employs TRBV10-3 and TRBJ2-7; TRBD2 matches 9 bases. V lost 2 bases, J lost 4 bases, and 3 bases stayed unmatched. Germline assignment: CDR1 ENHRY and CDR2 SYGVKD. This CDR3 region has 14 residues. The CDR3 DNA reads TGTGCCATCAGTGAGGTTAGCGGGAGTTACGAGCAGTACTTC. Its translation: CAISEVSGSYEQYF.

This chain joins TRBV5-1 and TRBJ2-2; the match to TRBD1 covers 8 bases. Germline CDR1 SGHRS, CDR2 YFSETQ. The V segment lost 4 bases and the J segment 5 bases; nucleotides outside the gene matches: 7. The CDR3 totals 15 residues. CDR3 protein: CASSPLTGGTGELFF. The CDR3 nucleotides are TGCGCCAGCAGCCCCCTTACAGGGGGTACCGGGGAGCTGTTTTTT.

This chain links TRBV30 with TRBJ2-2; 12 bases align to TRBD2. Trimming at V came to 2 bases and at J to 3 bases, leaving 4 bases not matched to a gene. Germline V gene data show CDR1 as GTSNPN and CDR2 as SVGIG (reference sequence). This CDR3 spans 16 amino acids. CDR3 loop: CAWSPLAGGYTGELFF. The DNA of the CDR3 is TGTGCCTGGAGTCCTCTAGCGGGAGGGTACACCGGGGAGCTGTTTTTT.

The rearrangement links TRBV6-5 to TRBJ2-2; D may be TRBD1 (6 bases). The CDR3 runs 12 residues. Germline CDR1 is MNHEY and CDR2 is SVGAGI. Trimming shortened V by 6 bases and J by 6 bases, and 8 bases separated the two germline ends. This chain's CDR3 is CASRQGPGELFF. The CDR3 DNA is TGTGCCAGCAGGCAGGGGCCCGGGGAGCTGTTTTTT.

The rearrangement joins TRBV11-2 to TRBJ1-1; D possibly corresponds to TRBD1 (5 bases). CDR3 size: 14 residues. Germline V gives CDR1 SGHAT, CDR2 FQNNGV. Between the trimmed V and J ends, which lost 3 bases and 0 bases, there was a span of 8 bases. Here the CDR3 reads CASSFQGLNTEAFF. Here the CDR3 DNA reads TGTGCCAGCAGCTTTCAGGGCCTGAACACTGAAGCTTTCTTT.

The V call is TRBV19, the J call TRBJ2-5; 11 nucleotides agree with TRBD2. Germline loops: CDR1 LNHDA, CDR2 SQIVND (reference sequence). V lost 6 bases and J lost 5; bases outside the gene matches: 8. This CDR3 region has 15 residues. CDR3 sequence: CASRALLAGVETQYF. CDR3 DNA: TGTGCCAGTAGGGCTCTACTAGCGGGAGTCGAGACCCAGTACTTC. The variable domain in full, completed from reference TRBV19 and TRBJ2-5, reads DGGITQSPKYLFRKEGQNVTLSCEQNLNHDAMYWYRQDPGQGLRLIYYSQIVNDFQKGDIAEGYSVSREKKESFPLTVTSAQKNPTAFYLCASRALLAGVETQYFGPGTRLLVL.

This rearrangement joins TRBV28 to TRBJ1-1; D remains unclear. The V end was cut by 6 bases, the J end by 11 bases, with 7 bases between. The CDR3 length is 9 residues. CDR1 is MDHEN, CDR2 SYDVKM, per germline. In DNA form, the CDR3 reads TGTGCCAGCAGGCCGTGGGCTTTCTTT. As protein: CASRPWAFF.

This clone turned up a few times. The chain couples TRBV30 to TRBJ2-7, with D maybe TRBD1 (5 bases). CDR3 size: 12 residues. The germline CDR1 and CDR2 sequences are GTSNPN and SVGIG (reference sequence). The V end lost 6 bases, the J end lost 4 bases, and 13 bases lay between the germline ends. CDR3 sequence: CACPGRGYEQYF. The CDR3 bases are TGTGCCTGTCCAGGAAGGGGTTACGAGCAGTACTTC.

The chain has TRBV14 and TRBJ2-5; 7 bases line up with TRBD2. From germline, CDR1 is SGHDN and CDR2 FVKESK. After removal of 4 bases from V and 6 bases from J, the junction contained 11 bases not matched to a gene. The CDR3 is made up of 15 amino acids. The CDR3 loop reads CASSPAAGVRKTQYF. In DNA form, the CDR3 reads TGTGCCAGCAGCCCTGCGGCGGGAGTGCGAAAGACCCAGTACTTC.

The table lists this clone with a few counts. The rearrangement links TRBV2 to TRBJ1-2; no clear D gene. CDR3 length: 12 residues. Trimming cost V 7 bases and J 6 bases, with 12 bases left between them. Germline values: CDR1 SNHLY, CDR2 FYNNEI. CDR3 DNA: TGTGCCAGCACCCAGGTCGGGGATGGCTACACCTTC. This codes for CASTQVGDGYTF.

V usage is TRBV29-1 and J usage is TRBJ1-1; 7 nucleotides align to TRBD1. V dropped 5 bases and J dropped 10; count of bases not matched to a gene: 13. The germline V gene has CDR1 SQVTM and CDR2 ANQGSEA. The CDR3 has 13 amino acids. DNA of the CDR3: TGCAGCGTTCGCGAAGGGGGCCGCGGGGGAGCTTTCTTT. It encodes CSVREGGRGGAFF.

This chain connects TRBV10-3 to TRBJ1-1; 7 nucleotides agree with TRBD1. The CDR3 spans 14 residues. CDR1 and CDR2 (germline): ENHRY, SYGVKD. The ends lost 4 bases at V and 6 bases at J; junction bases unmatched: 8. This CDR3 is CAISAAGGKAEAFF. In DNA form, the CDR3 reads TGTGCCATCAGTGCAGCAGGGGGAAAGGCTGAAGCTTTCTTT.

CDR3 bases: TGTGCCAGCAGCTTGATATTGAACACTGAAGCTTTCTTT. It codes for CASSLILNTEAFF. The chain joins TRBV5-6 to TRBJ1-1; D is unclear. Trimming stripped 1 base from V and 0 bases from J, with 4 bases between. Germline V gives CDR1 SGHDT, CDR2 YYEEEE. CDR3 length equals 13 residues.

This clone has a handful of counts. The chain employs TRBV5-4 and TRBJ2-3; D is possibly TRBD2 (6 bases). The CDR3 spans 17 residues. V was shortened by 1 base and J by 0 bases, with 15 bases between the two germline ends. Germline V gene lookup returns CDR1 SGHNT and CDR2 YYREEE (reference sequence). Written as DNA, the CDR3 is TGTGCCAGCAGCTTGATCGGGGGACGAACTAGCACAGATACGCAGTATTTT. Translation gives CASSLIGGRTSTDTQYF.

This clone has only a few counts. CDR3 in amino acids: CASSTGTYEQYF. The DNA for the CDR3 is TGCGCCAGCAGCACCGGAACATACGAGCAGTACTTC. The V gene is TRBV5-1, the J gene TRBJ2-7; D unresolved. The germline CDR1 and CDR2 sequences are SGHRS and YFSETQ. The CDR3 totals 12 residues. V was cut by 4 bases and J by 4 bases, with 9 bases left in between.

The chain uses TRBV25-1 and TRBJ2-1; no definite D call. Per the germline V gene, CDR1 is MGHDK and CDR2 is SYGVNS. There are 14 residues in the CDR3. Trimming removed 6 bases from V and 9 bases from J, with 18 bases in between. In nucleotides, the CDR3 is TGTGCCAGCAGAAGTTTTGGGCCCGGCGGTGAGCAGTTCTTC. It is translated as CASRSFGPGGEQFF. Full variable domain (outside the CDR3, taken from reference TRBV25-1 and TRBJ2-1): EADIYQTPRYLVIGTGKKITLECSQTMGHDKMYWYQQDPGMELHLIHYSYGVNSTEKGDLSSESTVSRIRTEHFPLTLESARPSHTSQYLCASRSFGPGGEQFFGPGTRLTVL.

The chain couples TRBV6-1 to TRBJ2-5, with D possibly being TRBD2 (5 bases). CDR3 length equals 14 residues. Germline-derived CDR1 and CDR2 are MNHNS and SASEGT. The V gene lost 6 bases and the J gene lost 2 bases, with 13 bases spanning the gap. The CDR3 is CASSSGLLQETQYF. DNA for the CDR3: TGTGCCAGCAGCTCCGGACTCCTACAAGAGACCCAGTACTTC.

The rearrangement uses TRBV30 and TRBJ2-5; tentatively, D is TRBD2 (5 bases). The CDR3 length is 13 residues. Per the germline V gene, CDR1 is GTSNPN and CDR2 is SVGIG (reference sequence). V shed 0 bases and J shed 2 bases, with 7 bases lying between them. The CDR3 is CAWSVGLQETQYF. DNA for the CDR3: TGTGCCTGGAGTGTAGGACTTCAAGAGACCCAGTACTTC.